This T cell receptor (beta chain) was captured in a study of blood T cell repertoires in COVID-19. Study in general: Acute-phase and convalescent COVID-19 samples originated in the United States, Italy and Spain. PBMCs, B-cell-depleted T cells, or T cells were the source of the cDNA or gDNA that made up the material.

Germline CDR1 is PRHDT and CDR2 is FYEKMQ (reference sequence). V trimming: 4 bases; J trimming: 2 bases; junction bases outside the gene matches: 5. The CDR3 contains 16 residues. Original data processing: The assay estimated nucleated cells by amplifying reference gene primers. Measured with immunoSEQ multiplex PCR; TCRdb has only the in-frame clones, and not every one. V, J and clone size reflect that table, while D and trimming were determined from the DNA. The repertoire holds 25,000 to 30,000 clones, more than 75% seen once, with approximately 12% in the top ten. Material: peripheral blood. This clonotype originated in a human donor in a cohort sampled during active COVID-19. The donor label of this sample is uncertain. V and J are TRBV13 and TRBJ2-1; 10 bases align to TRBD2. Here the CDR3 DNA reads TGTGCCAGCAGCTCCACAAGCGGGAGGGCCTACAATGAGCAGTTCTTC. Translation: CASSSTSGRAYNEQFF.